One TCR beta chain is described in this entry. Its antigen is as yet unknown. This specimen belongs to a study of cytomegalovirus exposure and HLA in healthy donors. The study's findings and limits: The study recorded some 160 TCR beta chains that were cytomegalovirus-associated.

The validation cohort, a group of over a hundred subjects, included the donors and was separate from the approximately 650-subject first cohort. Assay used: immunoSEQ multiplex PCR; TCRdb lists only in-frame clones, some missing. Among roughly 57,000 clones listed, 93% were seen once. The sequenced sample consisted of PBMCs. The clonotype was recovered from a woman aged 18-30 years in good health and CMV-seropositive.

CDR3 residues: CASSVVEGYYGYTF. CDR3 bases: TGTGCCAGCAGCGTAGTAGAGGGATACTATGGCTACACCTTC. The chain employs TRBV9 and TRBJ1-2; D not certain. Per germline, CDR1 SGDLS and CDR2 YYNGEE. The CDR3 covers 14 residues. V was clipped by 0 bases and J by 3 bases, with 9 bases between them.